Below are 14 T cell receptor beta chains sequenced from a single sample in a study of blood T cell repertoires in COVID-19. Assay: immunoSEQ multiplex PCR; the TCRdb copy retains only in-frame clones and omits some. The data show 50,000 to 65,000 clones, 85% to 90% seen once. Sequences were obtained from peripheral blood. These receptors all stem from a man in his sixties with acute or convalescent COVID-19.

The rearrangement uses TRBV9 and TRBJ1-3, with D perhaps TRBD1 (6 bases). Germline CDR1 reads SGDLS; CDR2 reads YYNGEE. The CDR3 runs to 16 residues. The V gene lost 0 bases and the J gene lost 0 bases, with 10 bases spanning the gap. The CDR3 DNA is TGTGCCAGCAGCGTAGGATTAGGGGGCTCTGGAAACACCATATATTTT. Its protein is CASSVGLGGSGNTIYF.

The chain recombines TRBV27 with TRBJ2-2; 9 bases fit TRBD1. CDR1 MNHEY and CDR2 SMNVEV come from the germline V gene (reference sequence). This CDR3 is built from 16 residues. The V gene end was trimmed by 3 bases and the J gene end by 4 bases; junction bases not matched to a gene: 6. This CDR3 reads CASSFRDRASTGELFF. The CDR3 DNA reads TGTGCCAGCAGTTTTAGGGACAGGGCTTCCACCGGGGAGCTGTTTTTT.

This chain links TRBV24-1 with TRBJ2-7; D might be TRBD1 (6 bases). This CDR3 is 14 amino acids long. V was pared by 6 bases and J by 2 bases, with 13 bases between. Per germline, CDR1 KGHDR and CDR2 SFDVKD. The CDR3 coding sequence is TGTGCCACCAGTTCAAACAGGGAAACCTACGAGCAGTACTTC. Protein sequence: CATSSNRETYEQYF.

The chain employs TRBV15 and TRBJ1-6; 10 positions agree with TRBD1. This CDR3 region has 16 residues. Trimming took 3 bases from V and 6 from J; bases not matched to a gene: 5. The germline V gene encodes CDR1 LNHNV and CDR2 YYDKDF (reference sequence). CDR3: CATSRGRQGANSPLHF. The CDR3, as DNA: TGTGCCACCAGCAGGGGTAGACAGGGGGCTAATTCACCCCTCCACTTT.

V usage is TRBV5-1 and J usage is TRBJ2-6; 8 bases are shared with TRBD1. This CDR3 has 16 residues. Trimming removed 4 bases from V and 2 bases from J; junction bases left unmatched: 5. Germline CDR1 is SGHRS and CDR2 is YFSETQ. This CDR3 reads CASSTDRGTGANVLTF. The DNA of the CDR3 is TGCGCCAGCAGCACTGACAGGGGAACTGGGGCCAACGTCCTGACTTTC.

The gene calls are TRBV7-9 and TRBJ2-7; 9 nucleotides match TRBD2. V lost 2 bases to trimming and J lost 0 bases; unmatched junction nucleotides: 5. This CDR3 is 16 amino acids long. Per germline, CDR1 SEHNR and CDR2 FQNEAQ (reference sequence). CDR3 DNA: TGTGCCAGCAGCTTAACAGGCGGGAGGGCCTCCTACGAGCAGTACTTC. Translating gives CASSLTGGRASYEQYF.

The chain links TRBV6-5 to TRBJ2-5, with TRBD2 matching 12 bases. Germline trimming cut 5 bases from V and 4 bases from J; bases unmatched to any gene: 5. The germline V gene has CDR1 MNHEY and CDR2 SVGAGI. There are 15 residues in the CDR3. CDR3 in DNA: TGTGCCAGCAGTCCCCCGGGACTAGCGGGAGAGACCCAGTACTTC. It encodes CASSPPGLAGETQYF.

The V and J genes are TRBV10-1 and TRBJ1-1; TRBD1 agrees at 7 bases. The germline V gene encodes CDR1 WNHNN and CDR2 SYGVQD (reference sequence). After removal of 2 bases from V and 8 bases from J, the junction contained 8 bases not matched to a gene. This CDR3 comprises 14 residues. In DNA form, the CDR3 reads TGCGCCAGCAGTGAGGGGCCGGGACAGCCAGAAGCTTTCTTT. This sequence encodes CASSEGPGQPEAFF.

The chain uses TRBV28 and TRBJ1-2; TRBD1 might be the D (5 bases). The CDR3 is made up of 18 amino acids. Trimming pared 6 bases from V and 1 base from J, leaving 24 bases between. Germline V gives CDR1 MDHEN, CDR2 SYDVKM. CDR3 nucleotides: TGTGCCAGCAGGCACTGGGGCAGGCGGACGGGGGATAACTATGGCTACACCTTC. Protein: CASRHWGRRTGDNYGYTF.

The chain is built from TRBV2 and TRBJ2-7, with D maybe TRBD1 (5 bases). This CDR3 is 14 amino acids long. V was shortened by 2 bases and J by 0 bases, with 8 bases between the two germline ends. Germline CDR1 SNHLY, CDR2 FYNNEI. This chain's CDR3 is CASSENRHSYEQYF. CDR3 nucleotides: TGTGCCAGCAGTGAAAACAGGCACTCCTACGAGCAGTACTTC.

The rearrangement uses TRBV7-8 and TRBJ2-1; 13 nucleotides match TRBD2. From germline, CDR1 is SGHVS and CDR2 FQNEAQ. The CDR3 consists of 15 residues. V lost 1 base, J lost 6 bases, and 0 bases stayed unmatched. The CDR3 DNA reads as TGTGCCAGCAGCTTAGGACTAGCGGGAGGCAATGAGCAGTTCTTC. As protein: CASSLGLAGGNEQFF.

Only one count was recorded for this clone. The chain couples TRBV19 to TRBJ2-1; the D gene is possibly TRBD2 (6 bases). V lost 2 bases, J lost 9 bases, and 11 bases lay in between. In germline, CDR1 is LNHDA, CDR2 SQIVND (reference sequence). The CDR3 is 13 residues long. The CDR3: CASSIMFGSEQFF. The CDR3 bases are TGTGCCAGTAGTATAATGTTCGGGAGTGAGCAGTTCTTC.

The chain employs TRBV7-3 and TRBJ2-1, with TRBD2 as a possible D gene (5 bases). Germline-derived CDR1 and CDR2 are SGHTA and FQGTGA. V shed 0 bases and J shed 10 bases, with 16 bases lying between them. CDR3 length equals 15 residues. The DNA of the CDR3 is TGTGCCAGCAGCTTAACGAGGTCGGGGTCAAGCGAGCAGTTCTTC. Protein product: CASSLTRSGSSEQFF.

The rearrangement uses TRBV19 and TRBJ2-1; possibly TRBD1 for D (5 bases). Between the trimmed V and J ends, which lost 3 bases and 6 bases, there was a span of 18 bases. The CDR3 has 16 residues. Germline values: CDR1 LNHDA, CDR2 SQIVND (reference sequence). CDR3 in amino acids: CASSMGRRGRANEQFF. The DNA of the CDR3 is TGTGCCAGTAGTATGGGAAGAAGGGGAAGGGCCAATGAGCAGTTCTTC.